Following are 7 T cell receptor beta chains from one sample sequenced in a study. TCRdb itself ran the 5' RACE reads through MiXCR, one entry per CDR3 protein. The sample holds 45,000 to 70,000 distinct CDR3 sequences; roughly 30% are singletons and the top ten take 2.5% to 3.5%. The sequencing sample was made of tumor-infiltrating memory CD4+ T cells sorted from the breast tumor. Subset specified: memory CD4+ T cells, CD4+CD45RO+CD25-. The receptor set was obtained from a female donor with breast cancer.

V usage is TRBV6-2 or TRBV6-3 and J usage is TRBJ2-7; D not resolved. Trimming shortened V by 5 bases and J by 7 bases, and 12 bases separated the two germline ends. This CDR3 has 12 residues. Per germline, CDR1 MNHEY and CDR2 SVGEGT. In DNA form, the CDR3 reads TGTGCCAGCAGTCCTTACCACCAGGAGCAGTACTTC. This translates into CASSPYHQEQYF.

In the case of this clonotype: The junction and the germline gene differ at one end; a read error may be behind it. This sequence joins TRBV7-2 and TRBJ1-1; D is unresolved. Germline assignment: CDR1 SGHTA and CDR2 FQGNSA. There are 14 residues in the CDR3. CDR3 residues: CASSLVVEPPETFF. The CDR3 DNA is TGTGCCAGCAGCTTAGTGGTCGAGCCCCCTGAAACTTTCTTT.

V usage is TRBV20-1 and J usage is TRBJ2-5; maybe TRBD1 (6 bases). Trimming took 5 bases from V and 5 from J, leaving 15 bases between them. The CDR3 contains 13 residues. Germline V gives CDR1 DFQATT, CDR2 SNEGSKA (reference sequence). CDR3 loop: CSAPIGTSETQYF. As DNA, the CDR3 is TGCAGTGCTCCTATCGGGACATCCGAGACCCAGTACTTC.

The chain recombines TRBV4-3 with TRBJ2-1, with D tentatively TRBD2 (5 bases). Germline CDR1 reads LGHNA; CDR2 reads YSLEER. CDR3 size: 15 residues. The V end lost 0 bases, the J end lost 4 bases, and 10 bases lay between the germline ends. CDR3 sequence: CASSQDTGLYNEQFF. The CDR3 bases are TGCGCCAGCAGCCAAGATACGGGGTTATACAATGAGCAGTTCTTC.

The V call is TRBV7-2, the J call TRBJ2-1; tentative D call: TRBD1 (6 bases). The CDR3 sequence is 12 residues long. Looked up from germline, CDR1 is SGHTA and CDR2 is FQGNSA. The V end lost 5 bases, the J end lost 12 bases, and 14 bases lay between the germline ends. CDR3 nucleotide sequence: TGTGCCAGCAGCAGCCCCGGGACAACGCAGTTCTTC. Its translation is CASSSPGTTQFF.

This clonotype came up once. This sequence joins TRBV6-1 and TRBJ1-4; D unresolved. The CDR3 extends over 16 amino acids. The V gene's germline CDR1 is MNHNS and CDR2 SASEGT. The V gene lost 0 bases and the J gene lost 0 bases, with 8 bases spanning the gap. CDR3 in amino acids: CASSEANSATNEKLFF. For the CDR3, the DNA is TGTGCCAGCAGTGAAGCCAACTCCGCAACTAATGAAAAACTGTTTTTT.

This clonotype was recorded at least ten times. V is TRBV12-3 or TRBV12-4 and J is TRBJ2-3; no firm D call. The CDR3 is 12 amino acids. Trimming took off 2 bases at V and 6 bases at J, with 6 bases between the two ends. The CDR3 protein is CASSLLRDTQYF. CDR3 nucleotide sequence: TGTGCCAGCAGTTTACTCCGGGATACGCAGTATTTT.